These 15 T cell receptor beta chains originate from one sample sequenced in a study of identical twins. TCRdb reprocessed the 5' RACE reads via MiXCR and lists one record per CDR3 protein. The sample lists roughly 1.6 million distinct CDR3 sequences; about 30% were seen once. Source material: cord blood. Every receptor here comes from a newborn girl in good health.

This clonotype has a handful of counts. V usage is TRBV12-3 or TRBV12-4 and J usage is TRBJ2-1; 10 nucleotides match TRBD2. The CDR3 covers 18 residues. The V segment lost 5 bases and the J segment 2 bases; nucleotides outside the gene matches: 12. The chain's CDR3 is CASSPAKITSGAYNEQFF. The CDR3 nucleotides are TGTGCCAGCAGTCCCGCTAAGATTACTAGCGGGGCCTACAATGAGCAGTTCTTC.

The DNA of the CDR3 is TGTGCCAGCAGTTTCTGGGGACAGGGGGACAATGAGCAGTTCTTC. It codes for CASSFWGQGDNEQFF. The chain uses TRBV28 and TRBJ2-1; TRBD1 matches at 11 bases. V trimming: 3 bases; J trimming: 5 bases; junction bases outside the gene matches: 3. Germline-derived CDR1 and CDR2 are MDHEN and SYDVKM. The CDR3 contains 15 residues. Combining the CDR3 with reference TRBV28 and TRBJ2-1 gives the whole variable domain DVKVTQSSRYLVKRTGEKVFLECVQDMDHENMFWYRQDPGLGLRLIYFSYDVKMKEKGDIPEGYSVSREKKERFSLILESASTNQTSMYLCASSFWGQGDNEQFFGPGTRLTVL.

This clonotype was counted between two and nine times. The chain employs TRBV20-1 and TRBJ1-2, with TRBD1 matching over 7 bases. V lost 1 base to trimming and J lost 4 bases; unmatched junction nucleotides: 6. Germline assignment: CDR1 DFQATT and CDR2 SNEGSKA (reference sequence). The CDR3 loop spans 14 amino acids. CDR3 in amino acids: CSARALTGPYGYTF. In DNA, the CDR3 is TGCAGTGCTAGAGCTCTGACAGGGCCCTATGGCTACACCTTC.

The table lists this clonotype with a few counts. The junction does not match germline at one end; this may be a read error. The gene calls are TRBV2 and TRBJ2-3, with TRBD2 as a possible D gene (5 bases). Germline V gives CDR1 SNHLY, CDR2 FYNNEI. The CDR3 has 11 residues. CDR3 bases: TGTGTCAGCGGCCGACCAAATACGCAGTATTTT. Translation: CVSGRPNTQYF.

Only a few counts were recorded for this clonotype. This chain joins TRBV5-1 and TRBJ1-1; D is undetermined. Germline CDR1 and CDR2: SGHRS and YFSETQ. The CDR3 extends over 13 amino acids. Trimming left V 0 bases short and J 3 bases short, with 6 bases between. CDR3 bases: TGCGCCAGCAGCTTGGAAGCCTACACTGAAGCTTTCTTT. Its translation: CASSLEAYTEAFF. Drawing the rest from reference TRBV5-1 and TRBJ1-1, the complete variable domain is KAGVTQTPRYLIKTRGQQVTLSCSPISGHRSVSWYQQTPGQGLQFLFEYFSETQRNKGNFPGRFSGRQFSNSRSEMNVSTLELGDSALYLCASSLEAYTEAFFGQGTRLTVV.

This clonotype was found a few times. The gene calls are TRBV6-6 and TRBJ2-5; D not resolved. TRBJ2-7 matches the DNA end more closely, so the J call is doubtful. The CDR3 is made up of 12 amino acids. Germline CDR1 and CDR2: MNHNY and SVGAGI (reference sequence). CDR3 nucleotides: TGTGCCAGCAGTTACACAAAATACGAGCAGTACTTC. This sequence encodes CASSYTKYEQYF.

J is TRBJ2-7 and V is TRBV28; D possibly matches TRBD1 or TRBD2 (5 bases each). V lost 7 bases and J 4 bases, leaving 14 bases between the germline ends. Germline loops: CDR1 MDHEN, CDR2 SYDVKM. The CDR3 contains 13 residues. For the CDR3, the DNA is TGTGCCAGCACCGGGACGGCTGGTTACGAGCAGTACTTC. It encodes CASTGTAGYEQYF.

This clonotype showed up just a few times. V gene TRBV4-1 combines with J gene TRBJ1-1, with 7 bases aligning to TRBD1. Looked up from germline, CDR1 is MGHRA and CDR2 is YSYEKL. The CDR3 sequence is 16 residues long. The trim removed 2 bases at V and 4 bases at J, leaving 10 bases unmatched. As DNA, the CDR3 is TGCGCCAGCAGCCAAACCGGGACAGCGGGCACCACTGAAGCTTTCTTT. Translated: CASSQTGTAGTTEAFF.

V gene TRBV4-2 combines with J gene TRBJ1-2; TRBD1 agrees at 8 bases. Germline V lookup: CDR1 LGHNA, CDR2 YNFKEQ. V was clipped by 0 bases and J by 3 bases; unmatched bases: 6. The CDR3 spans 16 residues. In DNA, the CDR3 is TGTGCCAGCAGCCAAGATGAACGGACAGGGCACTATGGCTACACCTTC. Its translation is CASSQDERTGHYGYTF.

The J gene is TRBJ1-1, the V gene TRBV20-1; D is ambiguous. The CDR3 runs to 12 residues. From germline, CDR1 is DFQATT and CDR2 SNEGSKA (reference sequence). V lost 6 bases and J lost 11, with 19 bases in between. The DNA of the CDR3 is TGCAGTGCAATGACACGGGCTCTTGACGCTTTCTTT. This sequence encodes CSAMTRALDAFF.

This clonotype showed up just a few times. The gene calls are TRBV20-1 and TRBJ1-6; 8 bases fit TRBD1. Losses at the gene ends were 3 bases for V and 8 bases for J; bases not matched to a gene: 6. The CDR3 length is 14 residues. Germline CDR1 and CDR2: DFQATT and SNEGSKA (reference sequence). DNA of the CDR3: TGCAGTGCTAGTAGCAGGGGGCTTTATTCACCCCTCCACTTT. It specifies CSASSRGLYSPLHF.

This clonotype was seen more than once but under ten times. The chain recombines TRBV4-2 with TRBJ2-3; D is unclear. V was shortened by 2 bases and J by 0 bases, with 9 bases between the two germline ends. This CDR3 comprises 15 residues. In germline, CDR1 is LGHNA, CDR2 YNFKEQ. CDR3 sequence (DNA): TGTGCCAGCAGCCAACAGACACATAGCACAGATACGCAGTATTTT. Encoded protein: CASSQQTHSTDTQYF.

The CDR3 here is CSARATYTDTQYF. In DNA, the CDR3 is TGCAGTGCTAGAGCGACGTACACAGATACGCAGTATTTT. The chain links TRBV20-1 to TRBJ2-3; D is ambiguous. V lost 1 base to trimming and J lost 2 bases, with 7 bases between them. This CDR3 spans 13 amino acids. Germline assignment: CDR1 DFQATT and CDR2 SNEGSKA (reference sequence).

A note on this clonotype: One base away lies a much larger clone, so this may be a sequencing read error. The chain uses TRBV12-3 or TRBV12-4 and TRBJ2-7, with 9 bases that match TRBD1. The CDR3 totals 15 residues. The CDR3, as DNA: TGTGCCAGCAGTCCCGGGACAGGGAGCTCCTACGAGCAGTCCTTC. This gives the protein CASSPGTGSSYEQSF.

The CDR3 DNA reads as TGCGCCAGCAGCTGGACAGGGGCTTCGGAGACCCAGTACTTC. Translated: CASSWTGASETQYF. The V and J genes are TRBV5-1 and TRBJ2-5; 9 bases line up with TRBD1. The CDR3 runs 14 residues. CDR1 is SGHRS, CDR2 YFSETQ, per germline. The J segment lost 5 bases and the V segment lost 3 bases, leaving 5 bases of the junction unmatched.